The 2 T cell receptor beta chains below all came from one sample that was sequenced in a study of cytomegalovirus exposure and HLA in healthy donors. Some clones are missing from TCRdb's copy, which holds only in-frame ones; the method was immunoSEQ multiplex PCR. Found here are around 120,000 clones, approximately 88% of them singletons; the top ten hold nearly 6.5%. The source material was PBMCs. The receptor set was obtained from a woman between 18 and 29 years old in good health and CMV-seropositive.

The chain combines TRBV25-1 with TRBJ1-1; D is undetermined. Per the germline V gene, CDR1 is MGHDK and CDR2 is SYGVNS. The ends were cut back, 5 bases at V and 4 bases at J, with 11 bases in the middle. The CDR3 consists of 13 residues. CDR3 region: CASSPRGGTEAFF. DNA for the CDR3: TGTGCCAGCAGTCCGCGGGGAGGCACTGAAGCTTTCTTT.

The V call is TRBV19, the J call TRBJ1-2; 7 bases are shared with TRBD1. Per the germline V gene, CDR1 is LNHDA and CDR2 is SQIVND (reference sequence). The CDR3 totals 12 residues. Unmatched junction bases numbered 2, after V lost 6 bases and J lost 4 bases. The CDR3 here is CASSDRVYGYTF. CDR3 bases: TGTGCCAGTAGCGACAGGGTCTATGGCTACACCTTC.